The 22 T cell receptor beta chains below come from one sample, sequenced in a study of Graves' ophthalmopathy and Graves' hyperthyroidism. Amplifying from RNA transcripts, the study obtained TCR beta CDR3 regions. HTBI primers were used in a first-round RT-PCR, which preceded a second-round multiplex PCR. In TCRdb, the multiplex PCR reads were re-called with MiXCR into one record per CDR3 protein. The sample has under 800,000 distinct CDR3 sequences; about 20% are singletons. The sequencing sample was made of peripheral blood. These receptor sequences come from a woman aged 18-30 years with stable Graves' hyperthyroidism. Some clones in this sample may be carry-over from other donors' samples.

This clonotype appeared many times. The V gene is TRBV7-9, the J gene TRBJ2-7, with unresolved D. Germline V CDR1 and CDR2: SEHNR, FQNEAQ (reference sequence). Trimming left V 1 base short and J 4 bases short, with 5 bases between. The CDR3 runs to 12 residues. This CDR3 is CASSLEQYEQYF. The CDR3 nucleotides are TGTGCCAGCAGCTTAGAACAGTACGAGCAGTACTTC.

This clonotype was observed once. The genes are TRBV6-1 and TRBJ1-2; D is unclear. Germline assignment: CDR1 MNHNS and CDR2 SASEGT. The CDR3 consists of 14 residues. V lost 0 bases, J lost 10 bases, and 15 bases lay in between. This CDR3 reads CASSEALFVEPYTF. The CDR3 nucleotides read TGTGCCAGCAGTGAAGCTCTTTTCGTAGAGCCCTACACCTTC.

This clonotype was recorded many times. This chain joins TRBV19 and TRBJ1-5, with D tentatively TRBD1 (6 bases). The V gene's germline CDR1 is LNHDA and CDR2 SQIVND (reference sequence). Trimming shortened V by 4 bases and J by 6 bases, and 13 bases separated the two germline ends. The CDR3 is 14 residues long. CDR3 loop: CASSTTGTPQPQHF. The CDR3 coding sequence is TGTGCCAGTAGTACAACAGGGACTCCTCAGCCCCAGCATTTT.

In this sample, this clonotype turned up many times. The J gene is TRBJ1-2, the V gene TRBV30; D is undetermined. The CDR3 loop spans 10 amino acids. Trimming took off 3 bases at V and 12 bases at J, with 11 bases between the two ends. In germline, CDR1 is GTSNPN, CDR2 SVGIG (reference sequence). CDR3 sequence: CAWSRGSNTF. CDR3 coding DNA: TGTGCCTGGAGCCGGGGATCAAACACCTTC.

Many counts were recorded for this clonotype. As DNA, the CDR3 is TGTGCCTGGAGTGTAGCTCATCCTGAGGCTGGAAACACCATATATTTT. It specifies CAWSVAHPEAGNTIYF. The chain employs TRBV30 and TRBJ1-3; D is uncertain. Germline lookup yields CDR1 GTSNPN and CDR2 SVGIG (reference sequence). The V end lost 0 bases, the J end lost 2 bases, and 14 bases lay between the germline ends. This CDR3 has 16 residues.

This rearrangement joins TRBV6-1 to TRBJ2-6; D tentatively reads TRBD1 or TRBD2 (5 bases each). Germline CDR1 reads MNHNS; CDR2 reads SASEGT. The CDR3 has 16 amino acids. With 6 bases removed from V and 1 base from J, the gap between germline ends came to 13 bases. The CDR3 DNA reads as TGTGCCAGCAGCCCCCGGGGCCAATCTGGGGCCAACGTCCTGACTTTC. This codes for CASSPRGQSGANVLTF.

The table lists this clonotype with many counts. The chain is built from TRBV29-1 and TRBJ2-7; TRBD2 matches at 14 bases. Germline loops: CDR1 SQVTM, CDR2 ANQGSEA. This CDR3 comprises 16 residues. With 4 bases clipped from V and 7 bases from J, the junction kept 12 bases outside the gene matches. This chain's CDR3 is CSVAPGTSGSRGEQYF. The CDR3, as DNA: TGCAGCGTTGCCCCCGGGACTAGCGGGAGTCGGGGTGAGCAGTACTTC.

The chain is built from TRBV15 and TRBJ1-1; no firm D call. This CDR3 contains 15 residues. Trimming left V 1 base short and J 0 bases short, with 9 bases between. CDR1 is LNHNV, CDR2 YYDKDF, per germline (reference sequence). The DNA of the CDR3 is TGTGCCACCAGCAGAGTGCGGGTAATGAACACTGAAGCTTTCTTT. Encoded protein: CATSRVRVMNTEAFF.

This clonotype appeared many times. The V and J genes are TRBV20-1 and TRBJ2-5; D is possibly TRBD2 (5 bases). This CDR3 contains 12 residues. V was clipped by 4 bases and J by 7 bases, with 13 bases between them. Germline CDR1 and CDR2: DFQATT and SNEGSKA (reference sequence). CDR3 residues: CSAIDGVWTQYF. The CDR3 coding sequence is TGCAGTGCTATAGACGGGGTTTGGACCCAGTACTTC.

The CDR3: CAILRGAGETQYF. The CDR3 region has the DNA TGTGCCATCTTAAGGGGCGCGGGAGAGACCCAGTACTTC. The chain joins TRBV10-3 to TRBJ2-5; tentatively, D is TRBD1 or TRBD2 (5 bases each). Germline assignment: CDR1 ENHRY and CDR2 SYGVKD. The CDR3 consists of 13 residues. V dropped 8 bases and J dropped 4 bases, with 14 bases sitting between them.

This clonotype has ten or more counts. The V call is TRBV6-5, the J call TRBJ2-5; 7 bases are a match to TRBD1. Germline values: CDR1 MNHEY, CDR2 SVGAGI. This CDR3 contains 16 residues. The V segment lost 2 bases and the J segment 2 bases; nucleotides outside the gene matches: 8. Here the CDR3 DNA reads TGTGCCAGCAGTTACGGTCCGGGACAGCAACAAGAGACCCAGTACTTC. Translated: CASSYGPGQQQETQYF.

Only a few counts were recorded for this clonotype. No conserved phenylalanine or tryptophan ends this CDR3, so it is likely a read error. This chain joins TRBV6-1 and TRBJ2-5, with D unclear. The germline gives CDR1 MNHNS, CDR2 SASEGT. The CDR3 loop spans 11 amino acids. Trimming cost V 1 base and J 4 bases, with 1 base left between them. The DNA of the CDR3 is TGTGCCAGCAGTGAAGGAGAGACCCAGTACCTC. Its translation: CASSEGETQYL.

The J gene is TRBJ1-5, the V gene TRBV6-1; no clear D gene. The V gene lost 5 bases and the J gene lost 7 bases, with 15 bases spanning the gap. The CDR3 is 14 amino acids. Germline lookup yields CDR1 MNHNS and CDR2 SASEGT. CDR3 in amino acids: CASSPGPLGQPQHF. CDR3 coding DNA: TGTGCCAGCAGTCCAGGTCCCTTGGGGCAGCCCCAGCATTTT.

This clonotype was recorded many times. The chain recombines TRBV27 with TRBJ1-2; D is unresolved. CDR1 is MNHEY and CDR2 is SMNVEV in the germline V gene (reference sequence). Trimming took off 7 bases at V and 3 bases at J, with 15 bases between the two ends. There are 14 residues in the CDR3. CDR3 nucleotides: TGTGCCAGCACTCCAGAGGGTGGCCACTATGGCTACACCTTC. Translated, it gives CASTPEGGHYGYTF.

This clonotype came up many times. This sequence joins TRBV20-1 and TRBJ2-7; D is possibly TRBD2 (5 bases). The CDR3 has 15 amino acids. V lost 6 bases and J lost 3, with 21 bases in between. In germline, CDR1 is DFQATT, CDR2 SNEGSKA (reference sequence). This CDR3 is CSAPPGRPGNYEQYF. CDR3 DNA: TGCAGTGCCCCGCCCGGACGGCCCGGGAACTACGAGCAGTACTTC.

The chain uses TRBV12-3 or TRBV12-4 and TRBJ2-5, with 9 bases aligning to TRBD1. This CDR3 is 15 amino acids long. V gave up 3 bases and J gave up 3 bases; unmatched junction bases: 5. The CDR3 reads CASSLATGGKETQYF. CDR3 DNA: TGTGCCAGCAGTTTGGCGACAGGGGGTAAAGAGACCCAGTACTTC.

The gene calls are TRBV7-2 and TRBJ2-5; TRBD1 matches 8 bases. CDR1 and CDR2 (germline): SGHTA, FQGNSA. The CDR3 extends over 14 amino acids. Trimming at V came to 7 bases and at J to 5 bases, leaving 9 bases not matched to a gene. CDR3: CASTPGTGGETQYF. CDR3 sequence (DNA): TGTGCCAGCACCCCCGGGACAGGAGGGGAGACCCAGTACTTC.

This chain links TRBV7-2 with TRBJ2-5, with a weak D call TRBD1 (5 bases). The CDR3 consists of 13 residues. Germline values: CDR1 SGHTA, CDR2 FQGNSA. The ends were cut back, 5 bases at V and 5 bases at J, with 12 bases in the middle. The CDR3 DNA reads TGTGCCAGCAGCGCCCAGGGTAGTGAGACCCAGTACTTC. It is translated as CASSAQGSETQYF.

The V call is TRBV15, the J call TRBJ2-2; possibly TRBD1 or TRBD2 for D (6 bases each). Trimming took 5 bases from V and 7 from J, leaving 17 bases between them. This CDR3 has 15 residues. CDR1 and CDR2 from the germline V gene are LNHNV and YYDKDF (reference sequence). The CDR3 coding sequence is TGTGCCACCAGCTTGGGGGGCGCCAGGGGCGGGGAGCTGTTTTTT. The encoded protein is CATSLGGARGGELFF. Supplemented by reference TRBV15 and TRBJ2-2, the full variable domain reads DAMVIQNPRYQVTQFGKPVTLSCSQTLNHNVMYWYQQKSSQAPKLLFHYYDKDFNNEADTPDNFQSRRPNTSFCFLDIRSPGLGDTAMYLCATSLGGARGGELFFGEGSRLTVL.

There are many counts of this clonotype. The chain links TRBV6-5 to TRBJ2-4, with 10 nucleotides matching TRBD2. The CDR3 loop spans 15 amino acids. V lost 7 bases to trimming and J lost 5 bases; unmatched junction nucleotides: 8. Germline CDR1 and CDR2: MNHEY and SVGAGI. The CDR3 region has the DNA TGTGCCAGCACCTACTATACTAGCGGGGAAAACATTCAGTACTTC. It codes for CASTYYTSGENIQYF.

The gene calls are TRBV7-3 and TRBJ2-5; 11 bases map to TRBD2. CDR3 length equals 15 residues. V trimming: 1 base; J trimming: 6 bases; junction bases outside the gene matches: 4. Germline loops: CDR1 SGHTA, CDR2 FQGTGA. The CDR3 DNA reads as TGTGCCAGCAGCTTAAGCCCTAGCGGGGGGCAGACCCAGTACTTC. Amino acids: CASSLSPSGGQTQYF.

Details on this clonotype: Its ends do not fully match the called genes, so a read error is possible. CDR3 DNA: TGTGCCAGCAGCCTTGCCAATCAGCCCCAGCGTTTT. Amino acids: CASSLANQPQRF. V is TRBV3-1 and J is TRBJ1-5; D unresolved. CDR1 is LGHDT and CDR2 is YNNKEL in the germline V gene (reference sequence). The CDR3 has 12 residues.